What follows are 18 T cell receptor beta chains derived from one specimen sequenced in a study of blood T cell repertoires in COVID-19. Profiling relied on immunoSEQ multiplex PCR, and the TCRdb table lists in-frame clones only, not all of them. The profile shows roughly 150,000 clones, under 80% of them singletons. Sequenced input: peripheral blood. The source of these receptors is a man in his 60s with acute or convalescent COVID-19.

The CDR3 coding sequence is TGTGCCTGGAGCCGGACAGCAACTAATGAAAAACTGTTTTTT. This translates into CAWSRTATNEKLFF. The V call is TRBV30, the J call TRBJ1-4, with D possibly being TRBD1 (6 bases). Per germline, CDR1 GTSNPN and CDR2 SVGIG (reference sequence). The CDR3 has 14 amino acids. The V end lost 3 bases, the J end lost 0 bases, and 8 bases lay between the germline ends. Supplemented by reference TRBV30 and TRBJ1-4, the full variable domain reads SQTIHQWPATLVQPVGSPLSLECTVEGTSNPNLYWYRQAAGRGLQLLFYSVGIGQISSEVPQNLSASRPQDRQFILSSKKLLLSDSGFYLCAWSRTATNEKLFFGSGTQLSVL.

V is TRBV11-3 and J is TRBJ2-3, with a possible D match to TRBD1 (5 bases). From germline, CDR1 is SGHNT and CDR2 YENEEA. The CDR3 sequence is 14 residues long. Trimming cost V 6 bases and J 0 bases, with 10 bases left between them. CDR3 residues: CASSGQGSTDTQYF. CDR3 coding DNA: TGTGCCAGCAGTGGGCAGGGAAGCACAGATACGCAGTATTTT.

V and J are TRBV9 and TRBJ1-3, with D tentatively TRBD1 (6 bases). Germline CDR1 is SGDLS and CDR2 is YYNGEE. V was pared by 3 bases and J by 0 bases, with 13 bases between. The CDR3 contains 16 residues. CDR3 DNA: TGTGCCAGCAGCGAAGACCCCAGGGGCTCTGGAAACACCATATATTTT. It codes for CASSEDPRGSGNTIYF.

The chain joins TRBV6-4 to TRBJ2-7; D gene ambiguous. Trimming cost V 7 bases and J 0 bases, with 7 bases left between them. CDR3 length: 12 amino acids. CDR1 and CDR2 from the germline V gene are MRHNA and SNTAGT. The CDR3 coding sequence is TGTGCCAGCACCGATAGCTCCTACGAGCAGTACTTC. Amino acid sequence: CASTDSSYEQYF.

The chain carries TRBV18 and TRBJ2-2, with 14 bases aligning to TRBD2. The CDR3 is 17 residues long. CDR1 and CDR2 (germline): KGHSH, LQKENI. With 5 bases clipped from V and 4 bases from J, the junction kept 6 bases outside the gene matches. Here the CDR3 reads CASSSGLAGAGTGELFF. As DNA, the CDR3 is TGTGCCAGCTCATCGGGACTAGCGGGAGCGGGCACCGGGGAGCTGTTTTTT.

The chain couples TRBV12-3 or TRBV12-4 to TRBJ1-1; D not resolved. Deletions cut 6 bases from V and 1 base from J, with 6 bases between. This CDR3 has 12 amino acids. In DNA form, the CDR3 reads TGTGCCAGCAGCACAAGGAACACTGAAGCTTTCTTT. Protein product: CASSTRNTEAFF.

Concerning this clone itself: Other DNA variants within this sample encode the same CDR3. This chain joins TRBV11-2 and TRBJ2-7; 7 bases are a match to TRBD1. V shed 4 bases, J shed 6 bases, and the junction held 6 bases outside the gene matches. Per the germline V gene, CDR1 is SGHAT and CDR2 is FQNNGV. The length of the CDR3 is 13 residues. The CDR3 reads CASSSGQSGEQYF. The CDR3 coding sequence is TGTGCCAGCAGCTCGGGACAGTCGGGCGAGCAGTACTTC.

The J gene is TRBJ2-2, the V gene TRBV7-8, with TRBD2 identical over 9 bases. There are 16 residues in the CDR3. Looked up from germline, CDR1 is SGHVS and CDR2 is FQNEAQ. V was pared by 4 bases and J by 7 bases, with 10 bases of the junction left unmatched. The DNA of the CDR3 is TGTGCCAGCAGCTCCACGGGTGCGGGAGGGAACGGGGAGCTGTTTTTT. This translates into CASSSTGAGGNGELFF.

The chain combines TRBV5-1 with TRBJ2-1; possible D gene TRBD2, 6 bases. Deletions cut 1 base from V and 9 bases from J, with 20 bases between. The CDR3 has 16 residues. Germline values: CDR1 SGHRS, CDR2 YFSETQ. The DNA for the CDR3 is TGCGCCAGCAGCTTGATGGACGGAGGGTCAAGGGGTGAGCAGTTCTTC. It codes for CASSLMDGGSRGEQFF.

V usage is TRBV7-9 and J usage is TRBJ1-1; D is undetermined. CDR3 size: 12 residues. The V gene's germline CDR1 is SEHNR and CDR2 FQNEAQ (reference sequence). The ends were cut back, 2 bases at V and 5 bases at J, with 6 bases in the middle. The CDR3 protein is CASSLPGTEAFF. CDR3 bases: TGTGCCAGCAGCTTACCGGGGACTGAAGCTTTCTTT.

This chain links TRBV7-2 with TRBJ2-1; TRBD2 agrees at 9 bases. The V gene end was trimmed by 6 bases and the J gene end by 4 bases; junction bases not matched to a gene: 10. CDR1 and CDR2 from the germline V gene are SGHTA and FQGNSA. The CDR3 contains 16 residues. CDR3 sequence: CASRNPGLAAYNEQFF. The DNA for the CDR3 is TGTGCCAGCAGGAATCCGGGACTAGCCGCATACAATGAGCAGTTCTTC. The full variable domain, completed using reference TRBV7-2 and TRBJ2-1, is GAGVSQSPSNKVTEKGKDVELRCDPISGHTALYWYRQSLGQGLEFLIYFQGNSAPDKSGLPSDRFSAERTGGSVSTLTIQRTQQEDSAVYLCASRNPGLAAYNEQFFGPGTRLTVL.

The rearrangement joins TRBV4-2 to TRBJ2-7, with TRBD2 matching 10 bases. The CDR3 has 17 residues. Looked up from germline, CDR1 is LGHNA and CDR2 is YNFKEQ. V was clipped by 0 bases and J by 3 bases; unmatched bases: 8. The CDR3 protein is CASSQDPLAGVVYEQYF. CDR3 nucleotides: TGTGCCAGCAGCCAAGATCCCCTAGCGGGAGTTGTCTACGAGCAGTACTTC.

This clone was found once. The rearrangement uses TRBV28 and TRBJ1-1; the D gene is possibly TRBD1 (5 bases). Germline assignment: CDR1 MDHEN and CDR2 SYDVKM. V was trimmed by 4 bases and J by 5 bases, leaving 17 bases between them. CDR3 length: 15 residues. This chain's CDR3 is CASSSIGRGETEAFF. CDR3 sequence (DNA): TGTGCCAGCAGTTCTATTGGACGGGGGGAAACTGAAGCTTTCTTT.

J is TRBJ1-5 and V is TRBV19, with D possibly TRBD1 on 5 matching bases. V was clipped by 0 bases and J by 6 bases, with 12 bases between them. The CDR3 runs to 15 residues. Germline V lookup: CDR1 LNHDA, CDR2 SQIVND (reference sequence). The CDR3, as DNA: TGTGCCAGTAGTATAGATCTCGGGCAGGGTCAGCCCCAGCATTTT. Translated: CASSIDLGQGQPQHF.

The V and J genes are TRBV7-2 and TRBJ1-4; a possible D gene is TRBD1 (5 bases). Germline V gene data show CDR1 as SGHTA and CDR2 as FQGNSA. The V end lost 3 bases, the J end lost 4 bases, and 9 bases lay between the germline ends. The CDR3 is 14 residues long. CDR3 DNA sequence: TGTGCCAGCAGCTTTGGGGCCAATAATGAAAAACTGTTTTTT. Translated, it gives CASSFGANNEKLFF.

The genes are TRBV28 and TRBJ2-7, with 11 bases aligning to TRBD2. The ends lost 3 bases at V and 4 bases at J; junction bases unmatched: 20. Per the germline V gene, CDR1 is MDHEN and CDR2 is SYDVKM. The CDR3 contains 20 residues. The CDR3 reads CASSFSRGQPGLAEEYEQYF. Here the CDR3 DNA reads TGTGCCAGCAGTTTCAGTAGGGGACAGCCGGGACTAGCGGAAGAATACGAGCAGTACTTC.

The gene calls are TRBV6-5 and TRBJ2-1; 7 nucleotides match TRBD2. Germline CDR1 is MNHEY and CDR2 is SVGAGI. With 4 bases clipped from V and 10 bases from J, the junction kept 7 bases outside the gene matches. The CDR3 length is 13 residues. The CDR3: CASSSRLAREQFF. CDR3 nucleotide sequence: TGTGCCAGCAGTTCGAGACTAGCTAGGGAGCAGTTCTTC.

V gene TRBV5-4 combines with J gene TRBJ2-2, with 7 bases matching TRBD1. Per germline, CDR1 SGHNT and CDR2 YYREEE (reference sequence). The CDR3 runs 15 residues. With V trimmed by 4 bases and J by 4 bases, 7 bases remained unmatched. The CDR3 region has the DNA TGTGCCAGCAGCCTGGGGACAGTCTTCACCGGGGAGCTGTTTTTT. Protein sequence: CASSLGTVFTGELFF.